Below, 12 T cell receptor beta chains from the same sample are listed, as sequenced in a study of blood T cell repertoires in COVID-19 (TCRdb year 2020). The library was generated by the immunoSEQ multiplex PCR assay. TCRdb limited this immuneACCESS table to in-frame rearrangements with V and J called. A share of clones is missing; checked studies link under half to unresolved V genes, and the rest is unexplained. This sample holds 200,000 to 250,000 clones; about four fifths were observed only once. 6.5% to 8.5% of the sample rests with the top ten. The sample comprised peripheral blood. The receptor source for this set is a woman aged 80 or older with COVID-19, enrolled during active disease.

V and J are TRBV7-8 and TRBJ2-5; 9 positions match TRBD1. Unmatched junction bases numbered 5, after V lost 7 bases and J lost 5 bases. Germline lookup yields CDR1 SGHVS and CDR2 FQNEAQ. The CDR3 runs 13 residues. The CDR3 DNA reads TGTGCCAGCATTCGGGACAGGGTGGAGACCCAGTACTTC. Translated, it gives CASIRDRVETQYF.

This clone was detected only once. The gene calls are TRBV7-9 and TRBJ2-5, with 8 bases lining up with TRBD1. Looked up from germline, CDR1 is SEHNR and CDR2 is FQNEAQ (reference sequence). The ends lost 1 base at V and 5 bases at J; junction bases unmatched: 9. There are 16 residues in the CDR3. For the CDR3, the DNA is TGTGCCAGCAGCTTAGTTGGCAGGGGGCCGTTGGAGACCCAGTACTTC. Translated: CASSLVGRGPLETQYF. Together with reference TRBV7-9 and TRBJ2-5, the CDR3 gives the full variable domain: DTGVSQNPRHKITKRGQNVTFRCDPISEHNRLYWYRQTLGQGPEFLTYFQNEAQLEKSRLLSDRFSAERPKGSFSTLEIQRTEQGDSAMYLCASSLVGRGPLETQYFGPGTRLLVL.

The V and J genes are TRBV3-1 (or the pseudogene TRBV3-2) and TRBJ2-1, with D perhaps TRBD2 (7 bases). CDR1 and CDR2 from the germline V gene are LGHDT and YNNKEL (reference sequence). V lost 6 bases to trimming and J lost 7 bases, with 19 bases between them. The CDR3 totals 15 residues. CDR3 sequence (DNA): TGTGCCAGCAGTCGCTTAGGGGGGGCCCAAAATGAGCAGTTCTTC. Amino acids: CASSRLGGAQNEQFF.

The V and J genes are TRBV6-5 and TRBJ2-4; perhaps TRBD2 as D (6 bases). Trimming removed 2 bases from V and 7 bases from J, with 12 bases in between. The V gene's germline CDR1 is MNHEY and CDR2 SVGAGI. The CDR3 consists of 14 residues. Written as DNA, the CDR3 is TGTGCCAGCAGTTACAGGACTGGGGGGAACATTCAGTACTTC. It encodes CASSYRTGGNIQYF.

V usage is TRBV18 and J usage is TRBJ1-1; 7 positions agree with TRBD1. The germline CDR1 and CDR2 sequences are KGHSH and LQKENI. The CDR3 is made up of 14 amino acids. The V segment lost 3 bases and the J segment 4 bases; nucleotides outside the gene matches: 5. CDR3 protein: CASSPGQPPTEAFF. DNA for the CDR3: TGTGCCAGCTCACCGGGACAGCCCCCCACTGAAGCTTTCTTT.

J is TRBJ2-6 and V is TRBV5-6; 8 bases align to TRBD1. The junction had 8 bases not matched to a gene; V was cut back by 4 bases and J by 2 bases. Germline V gives CDR1 SGHDT, CDR2 YYEEEE. The CDR3 has 17 amino acids. The CDR3 sequence: CASSLTGALPGANVLTF. The CDR3 DNA reads TGTGCCAGCAGCCTGACAGGGGCGCTCCCTGGGGCCAACGTCCTGACTTTC.

V and J are TRBV30 and TRBJ2-7, with D possibly TRBD1 on 6 matching bases. CDR1 and CDR2 (germline): GTSNPN, SVGIG (reference sequence). V dropped 2 bases and J dropped 2 bases, with 10 bases sitting between them. The CDR3 totals 13 residues. The CDR3: CAWSPDRTYEQYF. DNA for the CDR3: TGTGCCTGGAGTCCGGACAGAACCTACGAGCAGTACTTC.

The chain's CDR3 is CASSLLGGGGQPQHF. The CDR3 region has the DNA TGTGCCAGCAGTCTACTCGGGGGAGGGGGTCAGCCCCAGCATTTT. J is TRBJ1-5 and V is TRBV27; tentatively, D is TRBD1 (6 bases). Germline V gene lookup returns CDR1 MNHEY and CDR2 SMNVEV (reference sequence). This CDR3 is 15 amino acids long. Trimming shortened V by 5 bases and J by 6 bases, and 17 bases separated the two germline ends.

In nucleotides, the CDR3 is TGTGCCAGCTCACGACCGGGACAGGGCGCCTACGAGCAGTACTTC. Amino acid sequence: CASSRPGQGAYEQYF. The chain carries TRBV18 and TRBJ2-7, with 9 bases aligning to TRBD1. This CDR3 contains 15 residues. The germline gives CDR1 KGHSH, CDR2 LQKENI. Trimming cost V 4 bases and J 2 bases; bases outside gene matches: 6.

The J gene is TRBJ1-3, the V gene TRBV30; TRBD1 aligns across 7 bases. The V gene end was trimmed by 1 base and the J gene end by 0 bases; junction bases not matched to a gene: 6. The CDR3 extends over 16 amino acids. Germline values: CDR1 GTSNPN, CDR2 SVGIG (reference sequence). CDR3 nucleotides: TGTGCCTGGAGTGGTCCCCCAGGGGGCTCTGGAAACACCATATATTTT. It encodes CAWSGPPGGSGNTIYF.

A few counts support this clone. The chain couples TRBV19 to TRBJ2-1, with 7 bases fitting TRBD2. Trimming at V came to 5 bases and at J to 6 bases, leaving 7 bases not matched to a gene. Germline V gene lookup returns CDR1 LNHDA and CDR2 SQIVND (reference sequence). The CDR3 contains 14 residues. The CDR3 sequence is CASSASSGFNEQFF. For the CDR3, the DNA is TGTGCCAGTAGTGCGTCTAGCGGTTTCAATGAGCAGTTCTTC.

V is TRBV27 and J is TRBJ1-5; D might be TRBD1 (5 bases). From germline, CDR1 is MNHEY and CDR2 SMNVEV (reference sequence). The length of the CDR3 is 15 residues. V was cut by 7 bases and J by 3 bases, with 16 bases left in between. The CDR3: CASIGWRGTNQPQHF. DNA of the CDR3: TGTGCCAGCATTGGATGGAGGGGAACCAATCAGCCCCAGCATTTT.